The 3 T cell receptor beta chains presented below share a single source sample, sequenced in a study of blood T cell repertoires in COVID-19. Clones were read by immunoSEQ multiplex PCR, and TCRdb kept only the in-frame ones, dropping some. This sample has approximately 120,000 clones; about 70% occur once, and the top ten carry around 5.5%. Specimen: peripheral blood. Receptors were obtained from a man aged 55 to 70 with acute or convalescent COVID-19.

The chain carries TRBV10-3 and TRBJ2-7, with 8 bases fitting TRBD2. The trim removed 6 bases at V and 3 bases at J, leaving 1 base unmatched. CDR1 ENHRY and CDR2 SYGVKD come from the germline V gene. CDR3 size: 12 residues. The CDR3 region is CAIRSGSYEQYF. CDR3 sequence (DNA): TGTGCCATCAGGAGCGGGAGCTACGAGCAGTACTTC.

CDR3 loop: CASSETGPYGYTF. In DNA, the CDR3 is TGTGCCAGCAGTGAGACAGGACCCTATGGCTACACCTTC. The J gene is TRBJ1-2, the V gene TRBV6-1; the D gene is possibly TRBD1 (6 bases). V gave up 3 bases and J gave up 4 bases, with 9 bases separating them. Germline CDR1 reads MNHNS; CDR2 reads SASEGT. The CDR3 loop spans 13 amino acids.

V is TRBV3-1 (or the pseudogene TRBV3-2) and J is TRBJ2-1; TRBD1 matches at 9 bases. Germline values: CDR1 LGHDT, CDR2 YNNKEL (reference sequence). Trimming cost V 0 bases and J 9 bases; bases outside gene matches: 12. The CDR3 length is 17 residues. The CDR3 loop is CASSQDWGTGYNSEQFF. CDR3 DNA: TGTGCCAGCAGCCAAGATTGGGGGACAGGGTATAATAGTGAGCAGTTCTTC.